This T cell receptor beta chain was captured in a study of graft-versus-host responses after intestinal transplantation. Study at large: Grafts that recipients had were multivisceral, liver-intestinal, or isolated intestinal transplants.

Turning to this clone: Its antigen is as yet unknown.

Broader study findings: Allografts of patients with graft-donor T cell macrochimerism showed high graft-versus-host to host-versus-graft clone ratios. GvH clones detected in recipient marrow included some appearing first in ileum or blood.

The length of the CDR3 is 15 residues. CDR1 and CDR2 (germline): PRHDT, FYEKMQ (reference sequence). V trimming: 5 bases; J trimming: 4 bases; junction bases outside the gene matches: 10. TCRdb's table, derived via immunoSEQ multiplex PCR, lists solely in-frame clones and lacks some. The table lists some 24,000 clones, 80% to 90% of them singletons, with 0.95% to 1% in the top ten. This TCR was recovered from a human patient who received an intestinal transplant, so some T cells may come from the graft donor. This material consisted of PBMCs, taken approximately 450 days after intestinal transplant. The chain couples TRBV13 to TRBJ2-5; 7 positions match TRBD1. The CDR3 coding sequence is TGTGCCAGCAGCACCCACTTTGACAGGGCAGAGACCCAGTACTTC. Protein: CASSTHFDRAETQYF.